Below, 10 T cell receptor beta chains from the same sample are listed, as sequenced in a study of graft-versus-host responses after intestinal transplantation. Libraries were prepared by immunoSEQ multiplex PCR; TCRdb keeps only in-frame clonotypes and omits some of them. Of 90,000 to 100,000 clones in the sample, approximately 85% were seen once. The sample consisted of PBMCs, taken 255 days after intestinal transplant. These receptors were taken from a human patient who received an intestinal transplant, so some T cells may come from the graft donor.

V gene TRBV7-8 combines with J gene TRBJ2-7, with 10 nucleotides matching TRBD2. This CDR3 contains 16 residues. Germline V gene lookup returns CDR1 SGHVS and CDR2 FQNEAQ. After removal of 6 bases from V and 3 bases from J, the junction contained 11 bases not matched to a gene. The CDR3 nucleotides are TGTGCCAGCAGTCCCATAGCGGGAGGTGGGGGCTACGAGCAGTACTTC. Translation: CASSPIAGGGGYEQYF.

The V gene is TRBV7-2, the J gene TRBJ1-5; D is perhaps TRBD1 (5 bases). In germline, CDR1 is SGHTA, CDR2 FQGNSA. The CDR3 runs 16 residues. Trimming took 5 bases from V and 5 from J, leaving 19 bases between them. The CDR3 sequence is CASSEEWQGVYQPQHF. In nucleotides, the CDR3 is TGTGCCAGCAGCGAGGAGTGGCAGGGTGTGTATCAGCCCCAGCATTTT.

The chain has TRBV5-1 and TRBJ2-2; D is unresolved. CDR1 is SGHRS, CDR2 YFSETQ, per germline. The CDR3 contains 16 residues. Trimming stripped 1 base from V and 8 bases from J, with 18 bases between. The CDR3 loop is CASSLKAARLAGELFF. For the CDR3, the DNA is TGCGCCAGCAGCTTGAAGGCAGCAAGGTTAGCTGGGGAGCTGTTTTTT. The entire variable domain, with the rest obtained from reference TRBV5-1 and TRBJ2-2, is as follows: KAGVTQTPRYLIKTRGQQVTLSCSPISGHRSVSWYQQTPGQGLQFLFEYFSETQRNKGNFPGRFSGRQFSNSRSEMNVSTLELGDSALYLCASSLKAARLAGELFFGEGSRLTVL.

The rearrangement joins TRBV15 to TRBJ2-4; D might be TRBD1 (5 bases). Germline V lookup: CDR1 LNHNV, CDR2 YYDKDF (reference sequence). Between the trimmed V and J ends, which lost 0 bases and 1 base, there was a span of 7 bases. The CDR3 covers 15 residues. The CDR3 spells CATSREQGAKNIQYF. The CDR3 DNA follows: TGTGCCACCAGCAGAGAGCAGGGCGCCAAAAACATTCAGTACTTC.

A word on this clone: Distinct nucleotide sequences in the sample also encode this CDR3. The CDR3 reads CASTNRGGSSYEQYF. The CDR3 bases are TGTGCCAGCACAAACCGGGGGGGAAGCTCCTACGAGCAGTACTTC. This chain joins TRBV6-6 and TRBJ2-7, with 8 bases lining up with TRBD2. This CDR3 comprises 15 residues. Trimming at V came to 7 bases and at J to 0 bases, leaving 8 bases not matched to a gene. Germline V gives CDR1 MNHNY, CDR2 SVGAGI (reference sequence).

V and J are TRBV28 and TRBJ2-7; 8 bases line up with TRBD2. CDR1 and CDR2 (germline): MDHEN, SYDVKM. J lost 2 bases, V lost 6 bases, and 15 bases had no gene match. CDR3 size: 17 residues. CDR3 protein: CASRIPGGGRSPYEQYF. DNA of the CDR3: TGTGCCAGCAGAATCCCGGGGGGCGGGAGGTCCCCCTACGAGCAGTACTTC. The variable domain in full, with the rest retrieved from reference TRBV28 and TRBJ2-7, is DVKVTQSSRYLVKRTGEKVFLECVQDMDHENMFWYRQDPGLGLRLIYFSYDVKMKEKGDIPEGYSVSREKKERFSLILESASTNQTSMYLCASRIPGGGRSPYEQYFGPGTRLTVT.

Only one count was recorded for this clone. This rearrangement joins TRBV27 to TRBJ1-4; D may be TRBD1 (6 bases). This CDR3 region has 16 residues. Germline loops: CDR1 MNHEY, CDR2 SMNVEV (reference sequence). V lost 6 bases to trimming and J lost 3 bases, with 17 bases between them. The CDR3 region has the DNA TGTGCCAGCAGCCCAATCCGACAGGTGGCTAATGAAAAACTGTTTTTT. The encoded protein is CASSPIRQVANEKLFF.

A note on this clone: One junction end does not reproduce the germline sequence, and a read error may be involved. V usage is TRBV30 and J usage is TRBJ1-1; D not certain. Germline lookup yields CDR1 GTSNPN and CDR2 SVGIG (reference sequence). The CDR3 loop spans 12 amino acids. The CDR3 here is CTWGSGGPEAFF. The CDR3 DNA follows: TGTACCTGGGGATCAGGTGGCCCTGAAGCTTTCTTT.

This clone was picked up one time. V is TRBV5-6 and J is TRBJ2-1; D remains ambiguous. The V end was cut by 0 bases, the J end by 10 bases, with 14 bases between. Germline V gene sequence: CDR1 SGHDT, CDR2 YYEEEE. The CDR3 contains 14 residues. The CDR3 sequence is CASSLGLSENEQFF. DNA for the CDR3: TGTGCCAGCAGCTTGGGGCTCTCAGAAAACGAGCAGTTCTTC. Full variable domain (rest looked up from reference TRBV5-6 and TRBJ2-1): DAGVTQSPTHLIKTRGQQVTLRCSPKSGHDTVSWYQQALGQGPQFIFQYYEEEERQRGNFPDRFSGHQFPNYSSELNVNALLLGDSALYLCASSLGLSENEQFFGPGTRLTVL.

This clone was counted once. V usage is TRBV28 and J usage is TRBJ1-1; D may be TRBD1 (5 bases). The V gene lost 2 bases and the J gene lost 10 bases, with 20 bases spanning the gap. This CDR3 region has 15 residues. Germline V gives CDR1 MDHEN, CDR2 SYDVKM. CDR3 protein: CASSLVTRAVQGAFF. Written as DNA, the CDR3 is TGTGCCAGCAGTTTAGTAACCAGGGCGGTCCAAGGAGCTTTCTTT.